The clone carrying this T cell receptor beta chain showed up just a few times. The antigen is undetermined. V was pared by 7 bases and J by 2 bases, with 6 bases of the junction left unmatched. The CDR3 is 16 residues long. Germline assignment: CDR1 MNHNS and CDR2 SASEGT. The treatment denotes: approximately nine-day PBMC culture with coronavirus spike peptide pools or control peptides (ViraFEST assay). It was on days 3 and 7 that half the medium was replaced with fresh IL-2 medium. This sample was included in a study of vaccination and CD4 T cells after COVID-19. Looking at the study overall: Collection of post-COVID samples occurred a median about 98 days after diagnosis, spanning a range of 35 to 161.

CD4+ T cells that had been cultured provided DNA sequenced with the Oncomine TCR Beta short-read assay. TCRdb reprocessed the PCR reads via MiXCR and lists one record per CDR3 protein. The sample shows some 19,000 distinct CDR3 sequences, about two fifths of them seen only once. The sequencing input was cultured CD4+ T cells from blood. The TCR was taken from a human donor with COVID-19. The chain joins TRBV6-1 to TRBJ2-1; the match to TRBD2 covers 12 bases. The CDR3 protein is CASTLLAGGTYNEQFF. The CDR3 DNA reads TGTGCCAGCACACTACTAGCGGGGGGAACCTACAATGAGCAGTTCTTC.